This T cell receptor (beta chain) was recorded in a study of blood T cells in healthy people across ages. Notes on the study in general: Investigators viewed diversity estimates from one million T cells as underestimates, the study reported.

This clonotype was observed once. Its antigen is unidentified. A sample-barcoded 5' primer and a J-beta primer mix were used in a second PCR of roughly 7 to 11 cycles. Sequencing of every sample gave 2.5 million or more CDR3-containing paired-end reads. TCRdb processed the 5' RACE reads anew with MiXCR; each CDR3 protein has one entry. The repertoire holds some 1.4 million distinct CDR3 sequences, with around two fifths as singletons. This CDR3 is 16 amino acids long. V shed 5 bases and J 11 bases; nucleotides not matched to a gene: 14. Each sample yielded at least 5.5 micrograms of PBMC total RNA. The receptor was isolated from a woman aged 18-29 years in good health. The chain recombines TRBV12-3 or TRBV12-4 with TRBJ2-5; 13 bases align to TRBD2. Sequenced: blood. CDR3 amino acids: CASSPGGLAGKDEQYF. The CDR3 bases are TGTGCCAGCAGTCCGGGGGGACTAGCGGGGAAGGATGAGCAGTACTTC.